This T cell receptor beta chain comes out of a study of T cell responses to AZD1222 COVID-19 vaccine. To note about this clone: Antigen: not known.

Points from the study as a whole: Spike-wide coverage was observed for vaccine-associated CD4 TCRs, with dominant responses at 160-218 and 743-854. Samples come after the peak T cell response, not at day 14. Close to half of all spike-specific TCRs reportedly target regions of the variants that are unmutated. Clonal diversity was possibly underestimated, and the donors were mostly white British, with more females.

The germline V gene encodes CDR1 SGDLS and CDR2 YYNGEE. The CDR3 contains 15 residues. Trimming shortened V by 0 bases and J by 4 bases, and 11 bases separated the two germline ends. Only in-frame clones appear in the TCRdb table, and some are missing; sequencing was by immunoSEQ multiplex PCR. This sample has about 100,000 clones, with approximately 89% found just once. Sequenced material: peripheral blood, taken 28 days after the second AZD1222 dose. The gene calls are TRBV9 and TRBJ1-3, with a weak D call TRBD1 (6 bases). The sequence derives from an adult who received the AZD1222 COVID-19 vaccine. The CDR3 is CASSVEGGLGNTIYF. The CDR3 DNA sequence: TGTGCCAGCAGCGTAGAGGGGGGCCTCGGAAACACCATATATTTT. Full variable domain (remainder filled in from reference TRBV9 and TRBJ1-3): DSGVTQTPKHLITATGQRVTLRCSPRSGDLSVYWYQQSLDQGLQFLIQYYNGEERAKGNILERFSAQQFPDLHSELNLSSLELGDSALYFCASSVEGGLGNTIYFGEGSWLTVV.